The 27 T cell receptor beta chains reported below all come from one sample, sequenced in a study of blood T cell repertoires in COVID-19. Libraries were prepared by immunoSEQ multiplex PCR; TCRdb keeps only in-frame clonotypes and omits some of them. Seen here are about 370,000 clones, 89% observed once, and the top ten hold 3%. The sample was peripheral blood. The receptor source for this set is a woman aged 25 to 39 with COVID-19, enrolled during active disease.

The CDR3 coding sequence is TGCGCCAGCAGTGAGTCGCACAGCCTCTCCTACGAGCAGTACGTC. As protein: CASSESHSLSYEQYV. The J gene is TRBJ2-7, the V gene TRBV10-1; D is unresolved. Germline loops: CDR1 WNHNN, CDR2 SYGVQD (reference sequence). The germline V and J ends were trimmed by 0 bases and 0 bases, with 9 bases remaining between them. The CDR3 sequence is 15 residues long.

This clone is a singleton in its sample. The chain links TRBV27 to TRBJ1-1; D gene unclear. Germline CDR1 and CDR2: MNHEY and SMNVEV (reference sequence). The ends were cut back, 1 base at V and 5 bases at J, with 14 bases in the middle. The CDR3 is 15 amino acids. The chain's CDR3 is CASSLYVSSGTEAFF. In nucleotides, the CDR3 is TGTGCCAGCAGTTTATATGTTAGTAGTGGTACTGAAGCTTTCTTT.

J is TRBJ1-1 and V is TRBV9; possibly TRBD1 for D (6 bases). CDR3 length: 14 amino acids. Germline-derived CDR1 and CDR2 are SGDLS and YYNGEE. V was pared by 0 bases and J by 8 bases, with 14 bases between. The CDR3 loop is CASSVAGGASEAFF. The CDR3 bases are TGTGCCAGCAGCGTAGCTGGGGGGGCTTCGGAAGCTTTCTTT.

The rearrangement uses TRBV5-6 and TRBJ2-5; 8 bases map to TRBD2. The CDR3 loop spans 16 amino acids. CDR1 is SGHDT and CDR2 is YYEEEE in the germline V gene. Unmatched junction bases numbered 10, after V lost 4 bases and J lost 2 bases. CDR3 sequence reads: CASSRFGRGEQETQYF. The CDR3, as DNA: TGTGCCAGCAGCCGCTTTGGGCGGGGGGAACAAGAGACCCAGTACTTC. The whole variable domain, remainder taken from reference TRBV5-6 and TRBJ2-5, is DAGVTQSPTHLIKTRGQQVTLRCSPKSGHDTVSWYQQALGQGPQFIFQYYEEEERQRGNFPDRFSGHQFPNYSSELNVNALLLGDSALYLCASSRFGRGEQETQYFGPGTRLLVL.

The J gene is TRBJ2-1, the V gene TRBV7-8; D is possibly TRBD2 (7 bases). CDR3 length equals 16 residues. From germline, CDR1 is SGHVS and CDR2 FQNEAQ. V was pared by 3 bases and J by 1 base, with 13 bases between. CDR3 bases: TGTGCCAGCAGCTTGCCGGGGGGCTTTTCCTACAATGAGCAGTTCTTC. It specifies CASSLPGGFSYNEQFF. Full variable domain (outside the CDR3, taken from reference TRBV7-8 and TRBJ2-1): GAGVSQSPRYKVAKRGQDVALRCDPISGHVSLFWYQQALGQGPEFLTYFQNEAQLDKSGLPSDRFFAERPEGSVSTLKIQRTQQEDSAVYLCASSLPGGFSYNEQFFGPGTRLTVL.

The chain employs TRBV7-9 and TRBJ2-5, with D uncertain. This CDR3 comprises 15 residues. Germline V lookup: CDR1 SEHNR, CDR2 FQNEAQ (reference sequence). Trimming took off 1 base at V and 0 bases at J, with 9 bases between the two ends. The CDR3 is CASSLGVTYQETQYF. In DNA form, the CDR3 reads TGTGCCAGCAGCTTAGGAGTCACGTACCAAGAGACCCAGTACTTC.

This clone was found a few times. Its ends do not fully match the called genes, so a read error is possible. The J gene is TRBJ2-4, the V gene TRBV6-2 or TRBV6-3, with 13 bases fitting TRBD2. CDR1 is MNHEY, CDR2 SVGEGT, per germline. This CDR3 region has 19 residues. The CDR3 protein is CASSNSRGLAGIAKNIQYF. The DNA for the CDR3 is TGTGCCAGCAGTAACTCTCGGGGACTAGCGGGAATAGCCAAAAACATTCAGTACTTC.

V gene TRBV6-5 combines with J gene TRBJ1-6, with a weak D call TRBD1 (6 bases). This CDR3 spans 15 amino acids. The V gene lost 2 bases and the J gene lost 4 bases, with 9 bases spanning the gap. CDR1 is MNHEY, CDR2 SVGAGI, per germline. For the CDR3, the DNA is TGTGCCAGCAGTTACGGGACAAGATATAATTCACCCCTCCACTTT. Encoded protein: CASSYGTRYNSPLHF.

The gene calls are TRBV7-9 and TRBJ2-2; 11 bases line up with TRBD1. This CDR3 is built from 16 residues. J lost 5 bases, V lost 4 bases, and 6 bases had no gene match. Germline V gives CDR1 SEHNR, CDR2 FQNEAQ (reference sequence). For the CDR3, the DNA is TGTGCCAGCAGCTCACTAGGGACAGGGGGAACCGGGGAGCTGTTTTTT. Protein sequence: CASSSLGTGGTGELFF. Full variable domain (outside the CDR3, taken from reference TRBV7-9 and TRBJ2-2): DTGVSQNPRHKITKRGQNVTFRCDPISEHNRLYWYRQTLGQGPEFLTYFQNEAQLEKSRLLSDRFSAERPKGSFSTLEIQRTEQGDSAMYLCASSSLGTGGTGELFFGEGSRLTVL.

The sample holds one count of this clone. The chain joins TRBV7-9 to TRBJ2-6; D remains unclear. Germline values: CDR1 SEHNR, CDR2 FQNEAQ (reference sequence). Trimming shortened V by 0 bases and J by 4 bases, and 7 bases separated the two germline ends. The CDR3 length is 15 residues. In DNA, the CDR3 is TGTGCCAGCAGCTTAGCCAGTTGGGGGGCCAACGTCCTGACTTTC. Its protein is CASSLASWGANVLTF. Supplemented by reference TRBV7-9 and TRBJ2-6, the full variable domain reads DTGVSQNPRHKITKRGQNVTFRCDPISEHNRLYWYRQTLGQGPEFLTYFQNEAQLEKSRLLSDRFSAERPKGSFSTLEIQRTEQGDSAMYLCASSLASWGANVLTFGAGSRLTVL.

The rearrangement uses TRBV7-2 and TRBJ2-1; maybe TRBD2 (5 bases). Trimming removed 3 bases at V and 8 bases at J, with 20 bases between. Germline V gives CDR1 SGHTA, CDR2 FQGNSA. The CDR3 runs 16 residues. CDR3 residues: CASSLRRLPGNDEQFF. The CDR3 region has the DNA TGTGCCAGCAGCTTGCGGAGATTGCCGGGGAACGATGAGCAGTTCTTC.

J is TRBJ1-5 and V is TRBV28, with 9 bases that match TRBD1. V trimming: 5 bases; J trimming: 2 bases; junction bases outside the gene matches: 10. CDR1 and CDR2 (germline): MDHEN, SYDVKM. CDR3 size: 17 residues. This CDR3 is CASSPPRRQGGNQPQHF. CDR3 DNA: TGTGCCAGCAGTCCACCCCGGAGACAGGGGGGCAATCAGCCCCAGCATTTT.

J is TRBJ1-3 and V is TRBV6-1; D ambiguous. The germline gives CDR1 MNHNS, CDR2 SASEGT. The CDR3 has 14 amino acids. Deletions cut 6 bases from V and 1 base from J, with 10 bases between. The chain's CDR3 is CASSTAGSGNTIYF. In DNA, the CDR3 is TGTGCCAGCAGCACTGCGGGGTCTGGAAACACCATATATTTT.

This chain uses TRBV27 with TRBJ2-7, with D perhaps matching TRBD1 (5 bases). The CDR3 totals 13 residues. CDR1 and CDR2 from the germline V gene are MNHEY and SMNVEV (reference sequence). V was cut by 3 bases and J by 1 base, with 7 bases left in between. The CDR3, as DNA: TGTGCCAGCAGTTTGGGGCAGTCCTACGAGCAGTACTTC. Translating gives CASSLGQSYEQYF.

This chain uses TRBV7-9 with TRBJ2-2; D gene unclear. This CDR3 is 15 amino acids long. V was trimmed by 2 bases and J by 4 bases, leaving 11 bases between them. Germline loops: CDR1 SEHNR, CDR2 FQNEAQ (reference sequence). The CDR3 nucleotides read TGTGCCAGCAGCTTAACCCTGGCGGCCACCGGGGAGCTGTTTTTT. Protein product: CASSLTLAATGELFF.

This clone was counted a single time. This chain links TRBV10-2 with TRBJ2-3; D might be TRBD1 (5 bases). This CDR3 comprises 13 residues. CDR1 is WSHSY, CDR2 SAAADI, per germline. V lost 6 bases and J lost 6, with 13 bases in between. CDR3 in amino acids: CASRGPGADTQYF. CDR3 DNA sequence: TGCGCCAGCAGGGGGCCTGGCGCGGATACGCAGTATTTT.

The CDR3 DNA reads TGTGCCACCAGCAGAGGGGGGGGCGCGGAATACAATGAGCAGTTCTTC. Translation: CATSRGGGAEYNEQFF. The chain is built from TRBV15 and TRBJ2-1, with D possibly being TRBD2 (7 bases). The V end lost 1 base, the J end lost 4 bases, and 14 bases lay between the germline ends. The CDR3 runs 16 residues. Germline CDR1 is LNHNV and CDR2 is YYDKDF (reference sequence).

This rearrangement joins TRBV6-6 to TRBJ2-2; 7 bases are a match to TRBD2. The V gene end was trimmed by 6 bases and the J gene end by 4 bases; junction bases not matched to a gene: 8. Looked up from germline, CDR1 is MNHNY and CDR2 is SVGAGI (reference sequence). The CDR3 is 15 residues long. CDR3 in DNA: TGTGCCAGCAGGATTGGGGAGGGCAGCACCGGGGAGCTGTTTTTT. Translation: CASRIGEGSTGELFF.

The J gene is TRBJ1-5, the V gene TRBV6-1; the match to TRBD1 covers 10 bases. The CDR3 is made up of 16 amino acids. Germline V gives CDR1 MNHNS, CDR2 SASEGT. V trimming: 0 bases; J trimming: 4 bases; junction bases outside the gene matches: 3. The chain's CDR3 is CASSEAPGQGNQPQHF. The DNA for the CDR3 is TGTGCCAGCAGTGAAGCGCCGGGACAGGGGAATCAGCCCCAGCATTTT.

The genes are TRBV10-3 and TRBJ1-1; D is undetermined. Per germline, CDR1 ENHRY and CDR2 SYGVKD. Trimming shortened V by 3 bases and J by 5 bases, and 13 bases separated the two germline ends. The CDR3 runs to 14 residues. CDR3 DNA: TGTGCCATCAGTGAACGCAAACCGGGGACTGAAGCTTTCTTT. This sequence encodes CAISERKPGTEAFF.

The CDR3 spells CASVASGLYETQYF. CDR3 nucleotides: TGTGCCAGCGTTGCCAGCGGGCTATACGAGACCCAGTACTTC. This chain uses TRBV2 with TRBJ2-5, with D perhaps matching TRBD2 (6 bases). Germline-derived CDR1 and CDR2 are SNHLY and FYNNEI. Trimming took 8 bases from V and 5 from J, leaving 18 bases between them. CDR3 length: 14 residues.

As regards this clone: One junction end disagrees with the germline gene, perhaps due to a read error. This chain joins TRBV7-6 and TRBJ2-1, with 11 bases aligning to TRBD2. Germline loops: CDR1 SGHVS, CDR2 FNYEAQ. The CDR3 runs to 14 residues. CDR3 residues: CASSIAGGRGEQFF. As DNA, the CDR3 is TGTGCCAGCAGCATAGCGGGGGGGCGGGGTGAGCAGTTCTTC.

This chain joins TRBV5-5 and TRBJ1-6; 9 bases are a match to TRBD1. Germline loops: CDR1 SGHKS, CDR2 YYEKEE (reference sequence). V trimming: 4 bases; J trimming: 5 bases; junction bases outside the gene matches: 7. This CDR3 contains 16 residues. In nucleotides, the CDR3 is TGTGCCAGCAGCGCGGGGACAGGGCCAAATAATTCACCCCTCCACTTT. Protein product: CASSAGTGPNNSPLHF. The variable domain in full, completed from reference TRBV5-5 and TRBJ1-6, reads DAGVTQSPTHLIKTRGQQVTLRCSPISGHKSVSWYQQVLGQGPQFIFQYYEKEERGRGNFPDRFSARQFPNYSSELNVNALLLGDSALYLCASSAGTGPNNSPLHFGNGTRLTVT.

The V call is TRBV7-2, the J call TRBJ1-2, with TRBD1 matching over 7 bases. Per germline, CDR1 SGHTA and CDR2 FQGNSA. The CDR3 consists of 12 residues. With V trimmed by 8 bases and J by 8 bases, 8 bases remained unmatched. CDR3 sequence reads: CASQGDIRGYTF. The CDR3, as DNA: TGTGCCAGCCAGGGGGACATTCGGGGCTACACCTTC.

The rearrangement uses TRBV27 and TRBJ2-5; D possibly corresponds to TRBD2 (6 bases). V lost 5 bases to trimming and J lost 5 bases, with 18 bases between them. This CDR3 has 15 residues. Germline V gene data show CDR1 as MNHEY and CDR2 as SMNVEV (reference sequence). CDR3 sequence: CASSLRDGRSETQYF. The CDR3 DNA reads as TGTGCCAGCAGTCTCCGGGACGGGAGATCCGAGACCCAGTACTTC.

The V call is TRBV21-1, the J call TRBJ2-7; whether TRBD1, the table's D call, matches the DNA was not checked. TRBV21-1 is assigned pseudogene status. This CDR3 has 14 residues. CDR3 protein: CASSKGGRTYEQYF. CDR3 nucleotide sequence: TGTGCCAGCAGCAAAGGGGGCAGGACCTACGAGCAGTACTTC.

V is TRBV2 and J is TRBJ1-3; the D gene is possibly TRBD1 (6 bases). The CDR3 length is 14 residues. Trimming took off 10 bases at V and 0 bases at J, with 13 bases between the two ends. Germline lookup yields CDR1 SNHLY and CDR2 FYNNEI. CDR3 coding DNA: TGTGCCACGCCTGGGGGCGACTCTGGAAACACCATATATTTT. Encoded protein: CATPGGDSGNTIYF.